This T cell receptor (beta chain) was obtained from a study of OX40 agonist ivuxolimab in advanced cancers. V dropped 0 bases and J dropped 0; count of bases not matched to a gene: 5. This CDR3 spans 17 amino acids. The V gene's germline CDR1 is MRHNA and CDR2 SNTAGT. The assay was immunoSEQ multiplex PCR, and TCRdb's table has in-frame clones only and misses some. The data show fewer than 80,000 clones, over 80% seen once. General study points: Some nonresponders also had low normalized T-cell clonal expansion.

A word on this clone: The antigen is not known.

Sample: CD4+ or CD8+ T cells sorted from blood, taken in a trial of the OX40 agonist ivuxolimab. This sequence joins TRBV6-4 and TRBJ1-2; 9 positions agree with TRBD1. This receptor was identified in an adult with an advanced solid tumor such as melanoma, head and neck, liver or kidney cancer. The CDR3: CASSDSLGTGPNYGYTF. The DNA of the CDR3 is TGTGCCAGCAGTGACTCGCTTGGGACAGGGCCTAACTATGGCTACACCTTC.